What follows are 10 T cell receptor beta chains derived from one specimen sequenced in a study of blood T cell repertoires in COVID-19. The table came from immunoSEQ multiplex PCR; TCRdb's copy has only in-frame clones and leaves some out. The sample has over 200,000 clones; roughly 91% are singletons. Sample: peripheral blood. Receptors were obtained from a woman aged 40 to 50 who had recovered from COVID-19.

The chain carries TRBV21-1 and TRBJ2-3; no check of the table's D call, TRBD1, against the DNA was made. TRBV21-1 is a recognized pseudogene. CDR3 size: 13 residues. The CDR3 region has the DNA TGTGCCAGCAGGAACAGGGGCAGGGATACGCAGTATTTT. Translating gives CASRNRGRDTQYF.

This sequence joins TRBV10-3 and TRBJ2-7; 15 positions agree with TRBD2. Germline V gene sequence: CDR1 ENHRY, CDR2 SYGVKD. J gave up 5 bases and V 7 bases, and 6 bases lay outside the gene matches. This CDR3 comprises 15 residues. The CDR3 DNA follows: TGTGCCATCAACGGACTAGCGGGAGGGCCCGACGAGCAGTACTTC. Translated: CAINGLAGGPDEQYF.

This chain uses TRBV3-1 (or the pseudogene TRBV3-2) with TRBJ2-1; TRBD2 agrees at 9 bases. Trimming took 1 base from V and 5 from J; bases not matched to a gene: 6. The CDR3 is 16 residues long. CDR1 and CDR2 from the germline V gene are LGHDT and YNNKEL (reference sequence). The CDR3 protein is CASSQVGLAGNNEQFF. The CDR3 DNA reads TGTGCCAGCAGCCAAGTGGGGCTAGCGGGGAACAATGAGCAGTTCTTC.

The V call is TRBV5-1, the J call TRBJ1-5; D call uncertain. The CDR3 covers 14 residues. V lost 0 bases, J lost 0 bases, and 4 bases lay in between. The V gene's germline CDR1 is SGHRS and CDR2 YFSETQ. CDR3 region: CASSLGVSNQPQHF. CDR3 in DNA: TGCGCCAGCAGCTTGGGAGTTAGCAATCAGCCCCAGCATTTT.

The chain couples TRBV5-1 to TRBJ1-2; TRBD1 is a possible D gene (6 bases). The CDR3 length is 15 residues. Looked up from germline, CDR1 is SGHRS and CDR2 is YFSETQ. V was trimmed by 2 bases and J by 5 bases, leaving 16 bases between them. CDR3 sequence: CASSFGDTGYYGYTF. CDR3 bases: TGCGCCAGCAGCTTCGGGGACACAGGGTATTATGGCTACACCTTC. The variable domain in full, with the rest retrieved from reference TRBV5-1 and TRBJ1-2, is KAGVTQTPRYLIKTRGQQVTLSCSPISGHRSVSWYQQTPGQGLQFLFEYFSETQRNKGNFPGRFSGRQFSNSRSEMNVSTLELGDSALYLCASSFGDTGYYGYTFGSGTRLTVV.

The rearrangement uses TRBV4-2 and TRBJ2-2; a possible D gene is TRBD2 (6 bases). V was cut by 4 bases and J by 9 bases, with 18 bases left in between. The V gene's germline CDR1 is LGHNA and CDR2 YNFKEQ. The CDR3 is 15 residues long. CDR3 residues: CASSPRGGDHRELFF. CDR3 DNA: TGTGCCAGCAGCCCCCGAGGCGGGGACCACCGGGAGCTGTTTTTT.

The rearrangement uses TRBV30 and TRBJ1-1; a possible D gene is TRBD1 (5 bases). This CDR3 comprises 14 residues. V lost 3 bases and J lost 1, with 12 bases in between. Germline loops: CDR1 GTSNPN, CDR2 SVGIG (reference sequence). The CDR3 nucleotides are TGTGCCTGGAGGGGGGGGAGGAGGAACACTGAAGCTTTCTTT. This translates into CAWRGGRRNTEAFF.

This chain joins TRBV30 and TRBJ2-7; D is perhaps TRBD1 (5 bases). The CDR3 consists of 13 residues. V gave up 7 bases and J gave up 0 bases, with 13 bases separating them. CDR1 and CDR2 from the germline V gene are GTSNPN and SVGIG (reference sequence). The CDR3: CASTGPSSYEQYF. The CDR3 region has the DNA TGTGCCTCCACAGGACCCTCCTCCTACGAGCAGTACTTC.

This clone has a single count. The chain recombines TRBV5-8 with TRBJ1-4, with D possibly being TRBD1 (6 bases). The CDR3 runs 15 residues. The germline V gene encodes CDR1 SGHTS and CDR2 YDEGEE. V was shortened by 4 bases and J by 7 bases, with 17 bases between the two germline ends. CDR3 DNA sequence: TGTGCCAGCAGCGCCCGGGGGGGCCGGGGTGAAAAACTGTTTTTT. It specifies CASSARGGRGEKLFF.

The V and J genes are TRBV3-1 (or the pseudogene TRBV3-2) and TRBJ2-5; 10 bases agree with TRBD2. Trimming cost V 1 base and J 5 bases; bases outside gene matches: 10. Germline CDR1 and CDR2: LGHDT and YNNKEL (reference sequence). There are 17 residues in the CDR3. This CDR3 reads CASSQGASGSWGETQYF. For the CDR3, the DNA is TGTGCCAGCAGCCAAGGGGCTAGCGGGAGTTGGGGGGAGACCCAGTACTTC.